A selection of T cell receptor beta chains follows, all from one sample in a study of T cell changes during pregnancy in multiple sclerosis. This table comes from immunoSEQ multiplex PCR, and its TCRdb copy is limited to in-frame clones, with some not included. The profile shows under 65,000 clones, 94% of them singletons. This material consisted of CD8+ T cells from peripheral blood mononuclear cells, taken after pregnancy. Source of these receptors: a female donor with multiple sclerosis, enrolled in a pregnancy study. The conserved cysteine and the conserved F or W are not part of the CDR3 here.

v_gene: TRBV19; CDR3aa: ASSIDDRKEDRDQETQY
v_gene: TRBV13; CDR3aa: ASSSLTANTEAF
v_gene: TRBV28; CDR3aa: ATKRRGYNEQF
v_gene: TRBV27; CDR3aa: ASSPLTSGRAYEQF
v_gene: TRBV28; CDR3aa: ASSPGLAGYGEEQY
v_gene: TRBV19; CDR3aa: ASSMGYGGNTEAF
v_gene: TRBV29-1; CDR3aa: SVAGLAGNEQF
v_gene: TRBV29-1; CDR3aa: SVEDNRGEQF
v_gene: TRBV4-1; CDR3aa: ASSQDGGFEQY
v_gene: TRBV6-5; CDR3aa: ASSPKAPVDEQY
v_gene: TRBV18; CDR3aa: ASSDGTGKSLEQY
v_gene: TRBV7-9; CDR3aa: ASSSSDYTDTQY
v_gene: TRBV7-8; CDR3aa: ASSIGGGAYEQY
v_gene: TRBV28; CDR3aa: ASQTGQDYEQY
v_gene: TRBV13; CDR3aa: ASTEGRYNEQF
v_gene: TRBV28; CDR3aa: ASSSRGAGGPKGEQY
v_gene: TRBV7-9; CDR3aa: ASSLVGGETDTQY
v_gene: TRBV27; CDR3aa: ASSPVRGLTDTQY
v_gene: TRBV29-1; CDR3aa: SVEGTVAGETQY
v_gene: TRBV28; CDR3aa: ASSLLLGQGQPQH
v_gene: TRBV2; CDR3aa: ASSDWGRGGNTGELF
v_gene: TRBV7-9; CDR3aa: ASSLVTGARLHEQY
v_gene: TRBV5-1; CDR3aa: ASTPSSYNEQF
v_gene: TRBV4-3; CDR3aa: ASSHSTDSNQPQH
v_gene: TRBV30; CDR3aa: AWSVGVSGELF
v_gene: TRBV11-2; CDR3aa: ASSRPGTPVETQY
v_gene: TRBV5-5; CDR3aa: ASSLGGKGYGYT
v_gene: TRBV7-2; CDR3aa: ASSRGGIEQY
v_gene: TRBV29-1; CDR3aa: SVARAGYGYT
v_gene: TRBV5-3; CDR3aa: ARSLIRGFGQGFRKQY
v_gene: TRBV9; CDR3aa: ASSVAGNPYNEQF
v_gene: TRBV5-1; CDR3aa: ASSLAGGARDTEAF
v_gene: TRBV7-3; CDR3aa: ASRRTRGAANQPQH
v_gene: TRBV2; CDR3aa: ASTPRGPPGEQF
v_gene: TRBV18; CDR3aa: ASSPGRIRDGNTIY
v_gene: TRBV27; CDR3aa: ASAGLAGYNEQF
v_gene: TRBV19; CDR3aa: ASSIRPTDEAF
v_gene: TRBV7-9; CDR3aa: ASRPQTGSLYNEQF
v_gene: TRBV6-5; CDR3aa: ASSYAGGYEQY
v_gene: TRBV7-3; CDR3aa: ASSPGTGTGYT
v_gene: TRBV7-7; CDR3aa: ASSLDPGDYNEQF
v_gene: TRBV30; CDR3aa: AWTVGTGTLYGYT
v_gene: TRBV2; CDR3aa: ASSEARGKDYEQY
v_gene: TRBV11-2; CDR3aa: ASSSPFSGTNFYEQY
v_gene: TRBV10-1; CDR3aa: ASSEFRSGTSYEQY
v_gene: TRBV15; CDR3aa: ATEQGSGANVLT
v_gene: TRBV4-1; CDR3aa: ASSQRGLAGTSTDTQY
v_gene: TRBV7-9; CDR3aa: ASSSGLAGESEQF
v_gene: TRBV29-1; CDR3aa: SVWTSGNYEQY
v_gene: TRBV7-9; CDR3aa: ASSLDQGRTGELF
v_gene: TRBV11-2; CDR3aa: ASSLDGGPQH
v_gene: TRBV25-1; CDR3aa: ASSDQSTNEKLF